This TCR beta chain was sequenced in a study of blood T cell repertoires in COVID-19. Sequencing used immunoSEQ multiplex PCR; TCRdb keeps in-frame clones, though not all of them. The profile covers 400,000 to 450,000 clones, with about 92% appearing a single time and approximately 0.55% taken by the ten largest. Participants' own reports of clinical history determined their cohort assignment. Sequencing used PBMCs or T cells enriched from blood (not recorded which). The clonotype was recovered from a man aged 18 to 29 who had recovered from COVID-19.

The DNA for the CDR3 is TGTGCCAGCACCCTAGGGGCGGTGAGCAGCGTGACCTTC. It yields the protein CASTLGAVSSVTF. This chain uses TRBV7-9 with TRBJ1-2; TRBD1 is a possible D gene (5 bases). The CDR3 totals 13 residues. Germline values: CDR1 SEHNR, CDR2 FQNEAQ (reference sequence). Trimming took 7 bases from V and 14 from J, leaving 23 bases between them.